This record concerns one T cell receptor beta chain sequence. Cohort assignment relied on participant-reported clinical history. The sample originates from a study of blood T cell repertoires in COVID-19. Across the study: The cDNA or gDNA used as material had been derived from T cells, B-cell-depleted T cells, or PBMCs.

The data were produced by immunoSEQ multiplex PCR, yet TCRdb's version contains in-frame clones alone and is incomplete. This sample has around 500,000 clones, with 88% found just once. V gave up 2 bases and J gave up 5 bases; unmatched junction bases: 9. The CDR3 runs to 15 residues. Per the germline V gene, CDR1 is SGHRS and CDR2 is YFSETQ. Sequenced sample: PBMCs or T cells enriched from blood (not recorded which). The chain joins TRBV5-1 to TRBJ1-1, with 7 nucleotides matching TRBD1. This TCR derives from a woman in her fifties or sixties who had recovered from COVID-19. The chain's CDR3 is CASSLTTGPETEAFF. In DNA, the CDR3 is TGCGCCAGCAGCTTAACGACAGGGCCCGAAACTGAAGCTTTCTTT.